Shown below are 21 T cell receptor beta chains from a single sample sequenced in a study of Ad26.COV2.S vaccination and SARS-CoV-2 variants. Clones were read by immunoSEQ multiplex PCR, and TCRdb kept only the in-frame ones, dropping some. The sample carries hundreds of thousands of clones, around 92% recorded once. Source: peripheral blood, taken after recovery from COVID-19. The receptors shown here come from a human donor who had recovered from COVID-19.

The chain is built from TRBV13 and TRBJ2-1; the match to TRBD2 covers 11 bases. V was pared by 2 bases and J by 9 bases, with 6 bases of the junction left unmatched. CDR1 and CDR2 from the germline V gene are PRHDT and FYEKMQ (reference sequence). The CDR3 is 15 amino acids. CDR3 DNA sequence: TGTGCCAGCAGCTTATCGACTAGCGGGGCCGGTGAGCAGTTCTTC. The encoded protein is CASSLSTSGAGEQFF.

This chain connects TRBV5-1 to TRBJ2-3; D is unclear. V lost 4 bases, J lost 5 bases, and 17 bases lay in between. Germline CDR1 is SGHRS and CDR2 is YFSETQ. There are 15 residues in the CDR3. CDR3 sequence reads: CASSPLTFPGDTQYF. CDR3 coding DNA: TGCGCCAGCAGCCCACTGACATTTCCCGGAGATACGCAGTATTTT.

CDR3 nucleotide sequence: TGCGCCAGCAGTGAAGTCTCTGGAAACACCATATATTTT. Translation gives CASSEVSGNTIYF. The chain carries TRBV10-2 and TRBJ1-3; D call uncertain. The CDR3 spans 13 residues. CDR1 is WSHSY and CDR2 is SAAADI in the germline V gene. Trimming shortened V by 3 bases and J by 0 bases, and 3 bases separated the two germline ends.

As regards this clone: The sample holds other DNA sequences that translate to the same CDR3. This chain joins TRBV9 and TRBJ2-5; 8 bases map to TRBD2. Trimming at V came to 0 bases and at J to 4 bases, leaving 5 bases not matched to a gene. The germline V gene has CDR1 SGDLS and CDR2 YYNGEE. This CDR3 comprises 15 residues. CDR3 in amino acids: CASSVGAGGLETQYF. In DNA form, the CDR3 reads TGTGCCAGCAGCGTAGGGGCGGGGGGTTTAGAGACCCAGTACTTC. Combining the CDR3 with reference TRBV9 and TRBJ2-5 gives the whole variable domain DSGVTQTPKHLITATGQRVTLRCSPRSGDLSVYWYQQSLDQGLQFLIQYYNGEERAKGNILERFSAQQFPDLHSELNLSSLELGDSALYFCASSVGAGGLETQYFGPGTRLLVL.

The CDR3 reads CASSLTGQGGTEAFF. CDR3 DNA sequence: TGCGCCAGCAGCTTGACCGGACAGGGGGGGACTGAAGCTTTCTTT. The chain recombines TRBV5-1 with TRBJ1-1; 10 bases agree with TRBD1. Germline loops: CDR1 SGHRS, CDR2 YFSETQ. J gave up 5 bases and V 1 base, and 5 bases lay outside the gene matches. The CDR3 runs 15 residues.

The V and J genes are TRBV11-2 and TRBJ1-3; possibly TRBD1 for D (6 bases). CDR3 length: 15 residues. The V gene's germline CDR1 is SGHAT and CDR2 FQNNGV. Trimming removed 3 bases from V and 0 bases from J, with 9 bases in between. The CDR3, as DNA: TGTGCCAGCAGCTTGGACAGCCCCTCTGGAAACACCATATATTTT. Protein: CASSLDSPSGNTIYF.

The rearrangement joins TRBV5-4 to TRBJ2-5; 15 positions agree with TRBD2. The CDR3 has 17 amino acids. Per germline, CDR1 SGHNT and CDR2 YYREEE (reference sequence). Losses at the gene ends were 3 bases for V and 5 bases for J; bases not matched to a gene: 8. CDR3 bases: TGTGCCAGCAGCTACCTGGGACTAGCGGGGGGATCGGAGACCCAGTACTTC. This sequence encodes CASSYLGLAGGSETQYF.

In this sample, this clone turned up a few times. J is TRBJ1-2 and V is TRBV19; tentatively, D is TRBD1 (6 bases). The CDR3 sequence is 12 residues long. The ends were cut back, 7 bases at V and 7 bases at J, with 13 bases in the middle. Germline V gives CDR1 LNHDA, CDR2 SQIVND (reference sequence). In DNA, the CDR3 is TGTGCCAGTACTCTAGGCAGGGGTGGCTACACCTTC. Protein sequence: CASTLGRGGYTF.

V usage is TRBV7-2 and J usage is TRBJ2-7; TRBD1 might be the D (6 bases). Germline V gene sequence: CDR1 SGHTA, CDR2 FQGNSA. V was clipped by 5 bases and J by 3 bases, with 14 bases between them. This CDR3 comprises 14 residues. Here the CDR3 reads CASSMWTANYEQYF. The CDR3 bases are TGTGCCAGCAGCATGTGGACAGCCAACTACGAGCAGTACTTC.

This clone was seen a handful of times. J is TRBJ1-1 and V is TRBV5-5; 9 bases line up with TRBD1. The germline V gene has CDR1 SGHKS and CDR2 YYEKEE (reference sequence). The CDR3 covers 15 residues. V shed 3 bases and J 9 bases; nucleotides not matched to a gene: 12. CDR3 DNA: TGTGCCAGCAGCTCGCCGGGACAGGGACGTTTAAAAGCTTTCTTT. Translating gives CASSSPGQGRLKAFF.

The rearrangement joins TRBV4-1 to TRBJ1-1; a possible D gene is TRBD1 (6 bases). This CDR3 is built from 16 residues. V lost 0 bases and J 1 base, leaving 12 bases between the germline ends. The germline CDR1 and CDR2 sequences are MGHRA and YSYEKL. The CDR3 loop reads CASSQDNNRANTEAFF. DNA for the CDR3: TGCGCCAGCAGCCAAGATAATAACAGGGCGAACACTGAAGCTTTCTTT.

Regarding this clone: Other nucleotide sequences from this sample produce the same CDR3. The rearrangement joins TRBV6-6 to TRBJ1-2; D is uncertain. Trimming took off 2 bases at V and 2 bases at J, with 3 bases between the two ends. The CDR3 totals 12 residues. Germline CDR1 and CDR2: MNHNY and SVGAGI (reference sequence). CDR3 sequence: CASSYGNYGYTF. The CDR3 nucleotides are TGTGCCAGCAGTTACGGGAACTATGGCTACACCTTC.

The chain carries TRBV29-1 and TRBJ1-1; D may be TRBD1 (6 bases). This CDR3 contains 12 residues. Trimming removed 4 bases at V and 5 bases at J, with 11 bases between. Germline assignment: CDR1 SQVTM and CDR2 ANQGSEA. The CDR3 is CSVVGTGTEAFF. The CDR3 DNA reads TGCAGCGTTGTCGGAACAGGGACTGAAGCTTTCTTT.

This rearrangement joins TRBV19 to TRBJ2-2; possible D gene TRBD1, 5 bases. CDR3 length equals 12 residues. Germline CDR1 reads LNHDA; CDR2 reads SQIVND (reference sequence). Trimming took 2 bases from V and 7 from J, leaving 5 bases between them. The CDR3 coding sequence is TGTGCCAGTAGTATAAGGGGCGGGGAGCTGTTTTTT. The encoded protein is CASSIRGGELFF.

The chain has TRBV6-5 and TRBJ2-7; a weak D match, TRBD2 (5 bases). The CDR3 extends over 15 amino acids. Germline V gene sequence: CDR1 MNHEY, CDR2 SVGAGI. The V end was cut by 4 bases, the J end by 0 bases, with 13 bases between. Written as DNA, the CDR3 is TGTGCCAGCAGTTCCTTGCGTGGGAGCTCCTACGAGCAGTACTTC. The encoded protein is CASSSLRGSSYEQYF.

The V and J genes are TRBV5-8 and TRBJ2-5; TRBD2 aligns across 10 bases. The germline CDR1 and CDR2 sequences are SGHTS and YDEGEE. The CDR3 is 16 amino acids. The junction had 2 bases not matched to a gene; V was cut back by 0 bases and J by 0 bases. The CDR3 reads CASSLGLAGDQETQYF. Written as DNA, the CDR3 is TGTGCCAGCAGCTTGGGGCTAGCGGGAGACCAAGAGACCCAGTACTTC.

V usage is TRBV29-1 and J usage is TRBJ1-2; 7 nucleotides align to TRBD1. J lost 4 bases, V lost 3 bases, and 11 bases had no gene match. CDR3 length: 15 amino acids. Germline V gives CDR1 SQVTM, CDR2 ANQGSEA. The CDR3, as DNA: TGCAGCGTTGAGGAGGGGACAGCCATACCCTATGGCTACACCTTC. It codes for CSVEEGTAIPYGYTF.

The chain's CDR3 is CASSVDGREDYEQYF. The CDR3 coding sequence is TGTGCCAGCAGCGTAGACGGCAGGGAGGACTACGAGCAGTACTTC. The J gene is TRBJ2-7, the V gene TRBV9, with TRBD2 as a possible D gene (6 bases). This CDR3 has 15 amino acids. Germline V lookup: CDR1 SGDLS, CDR2 YYNGEE. V lost 0 bases and J lost 3, with 13 bases in between.

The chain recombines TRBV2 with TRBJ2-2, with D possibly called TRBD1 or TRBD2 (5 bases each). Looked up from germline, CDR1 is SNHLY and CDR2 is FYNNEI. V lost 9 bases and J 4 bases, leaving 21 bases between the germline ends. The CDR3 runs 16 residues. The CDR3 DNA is TGTGCCAGTCAAAGGGACCCAACTACTTTCACCGGGGAGCTGTTTTTT. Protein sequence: CASQRDPTTFTGELFF.

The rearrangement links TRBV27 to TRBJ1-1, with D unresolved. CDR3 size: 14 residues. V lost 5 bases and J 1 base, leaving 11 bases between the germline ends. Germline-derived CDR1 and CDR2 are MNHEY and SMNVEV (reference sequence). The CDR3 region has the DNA TGTGCCAGCAGTGCTACCCGACAGAACACTGAAGCTTTCTTT. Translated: CASSATRQNTEAFF.

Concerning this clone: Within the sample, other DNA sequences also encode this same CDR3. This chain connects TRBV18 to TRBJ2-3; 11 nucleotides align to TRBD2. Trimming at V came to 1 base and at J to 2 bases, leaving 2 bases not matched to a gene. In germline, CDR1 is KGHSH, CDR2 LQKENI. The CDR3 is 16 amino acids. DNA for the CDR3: TGTGCCAGCTCACCACTAGCGGGGGGGCCCACAGATACGCAGTATTTT. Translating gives CASSPLAGGPTDTQYF.